The 17 T cell receptor beta chains below all came from one sample that was sequenced in a study of shared clonotypes between healthy human individuals. Assay: immunoSEQ multiplex PCR; the TCRdb copy retains only in-frame clones and omits some. This table has hundreds of thousands of clones, about 90% appearing once. It was CD45RO-negative cells, positively selected for CCR7, that made up naive CD8 cells, with terminally differentiated effector memory CD45RA+ cells excluded. Material: naive CD8+ T cells sorted from blood. Every receptor here comes from a young man in good health.

This clone was seen just once. V usage is TRBV25-1 and J usage is TRBJ1-5; D not certain. V lost 4 bases and J 5 bases, leaving 12 bases between the germline ends. The CDR3 is 14 residues long. Germline CDR1 MGHDK, CDR2 SYGVNS. The CDR3 nucleotides read TGTGCCAGCAGTGGATCGGCAGGAGATCAGCCCCAGCATTTT. This encodes CASSGSAGDQPQHF.

The chain carries TRBV6-5 and TRBJ1-1, with D possibly being TRBD1 (5 bases). The ends were cut back, 0 bases at V and 2 bases at J, with 13 bases in the middle. CDR1 and CDR2 (germline): MNHEY, SVGAGI. The CDR3 totals 16 residues. The CDR3, as DNA: TGTGCCAGCAGTTACTCGGCTGGGGCGGGAAACACTGAAGCTTTCTTT. Translated: CASSYSAGAGNTEAFF.

Only one count was recorded for this clone. The chain employs TRBV27 and TRBJ1-1; D is possibly TRBD1 (6 bases). The V gene's germline CDR1 is MNHEY and CDR2 SMNVEV (reference sequence). The germline V and J ends were trimmed by 6 bases and 4 bases, with 18 bases remaining between them. The CDR3 totals 15 residues. The DNA for the CDR3 is TGTGCCAGCAGGCCCCAGGGGAACATGTTCACTGAAGCTTTCTTT. Protein: CASRPQGNMFTEAFF.

The chain couples TRBV7-9 to TRBJ2-7; TRBD2 matches at 8 bases. Unmatched junction bases numbered 8, after V lost 2 bases and J lost 5 bases. The CDR3 spans 15 residues. Germline V gene sequence: CDR1 SEHNR, CDR2 FQNEAQ (reference sequence). The CDR3 DNA reads TGTGCCAGCAGCTTACACCGAGCGGGAGCCGACGAGCAGTACTTC. Its translation: CASSLHRAGADEQYF.

The chain has TRBV11-2 and TRBJ2-2, with 10 bases that match TRBD2. The CDR3 spans 20 residues. The V gene's germline CDR1 is SGHAT and CDR2 FQNNGV. V was clipped by 0 bases and J by 2 bases; unmatched bases: 12. The CDR3 sequence is CASSLEPPRTSGTNTGELFF. CDR3 nucleotide sequence: TGTGCCAGCAGCTTAGAGCCCCCGAGAACTAGCGGGACCAACACCGGGGAGCTGTTTTTT. The full variable domain, its missing parts supplied by reference TRBV11-2 and TRBJ2-2, is EAGVAQSPRYKIIEKRQSVAFWCNPISGHATLYWYQQILGQGPKLLIQFQNNGVVDDSQLPKDRFSAERLKGVDSTLKIQPAKLEDSAVYLCASSLEPPRTSGTNTGELFFGEGSRLTVL.

The chain links TRBV7-2 to TRBJ2-2; maybe TRBD2 (5 bases). The CDR3 extends over 16 amino acids. V was pared by 1 base and J by 3 bases, with 12 bases between. Germline V gives CDR1 SGHTA, CDR2 FQGNSA. Written as DNA, the CDR3 is TGTGCCAGCAGCTTAGTTTCCGGGGTGGACACCGGGGAGCTGTTTTTT. Protein sequence: CASSLVSGVDTGELFF.

This clone was seen once. The rearrangement links TRBV27 to TRBJ2-2; TRBD1 might be the D (5 bases). With 10 bases removed from V and 7 bases from J, the gap between germline ends came to 13 bases. Per the germline V gene, CDR1 is MNHEY and CDR2 is SMNVEV (reference sequence). This CDR3 has 12 amino acids. CDR3 nucleotides: TGTGCCACCTTGGGGCCATTCGGGGAGCTGTTTTTT. Translating gives CATLGPFGELFF.

This chain connects TRBV28 to TRBJ2-3, with 8 bases fitting TRBD2. The germline gives CDR1 MDHEN, CDR2 SYDVKM. Unmatched junction bases numbered 8, after V lost 7 bases and J lost 2 bases. The CDR3 has 15 amino acids. CDR3 residues: CASNGLARNTDTQYF. CDR3 sequence (DNA): TGTGCCAGCAACGGACTAGCACGCAACACAGATACGCAGTATTTT. The whole variable domain, filled in from reference TRBV28 and TRBJ2-3, reads DVKVTQSSRYLVKRTGEKVFLECVQDMDHENMFWYRQDPGLGLRLIYFSYDVKMKEKGDIPEGYSVSREKKERFSLILESASTNQTSMYLCASNGLARNTDTQYFGPGTRLTVL.

The chain employs TRBV10-1 and TRBJ2-2, with 7 bases that match TRBD2. Germline trimming cut 4 bases from V and 0 bases from J; bases unmatched to any gene: 8. This CDR3 is 17 amino acids long. Germline CDR1 reads WNHNN; CDR2 reads SYGVQD (reference sequence). In nucleotides, the CDR3 is TGCGCCAGCAGTGGTCCTTCTAGCGGTCCGAACACCGGGGAGCTGTTTTTT. Amino acid sequence: CASSGPSSGPNTGELFF.

The CDR3: CASSQEEADAGGNQPQHF. The CDR3 nucleotides read TGCGCCAGCAGCCAAGAAGAGGCGGATGCTGGTGGCAATCAGCCCCAGCATTTT. This chain connects TRBV4-1 to TRBJ1-5; D remains ambiguous. Looked up from germline, CDR1 is MGHRA and CDR2 is YSYEKL. The CDR3 extends over 18 amino acids. Trimming stripped 0 bases from V and 2 bases from J, with 17 bases between.

The V call is TRBV5-1, the J call TRBJ2-7; TRBD1 agrees at 7 bases. The junction had 10 bases not matched to a gene; V was cut back by 0 bases and J by 4 bases. The CDR3 length is 16 residues. Germline V gives CDR1 SGHRS, CDR2 YFSETQ. CDR3: CASSLGATGSGYEQYF. CDR3 sequence (DNA): TGCGCCAGCAGCTTGGGGGCGACAGGGTCTGGGTACGAGCAGTACTTC.

The rearrangement uses TRBV29-1 and TRBJ2-1, with D perhaps assigned TRBD1 or TRBD2 (5 bases each). The CDR3 is 17 amino acids. CDR1 is SQVTM and CDR2 is ANQGSEA in the germline V gene. The V end lost 3 bases, the J end lost 8 bases, and 26 bases lay between the germline ends. The CDR3 loop is CSVEGTAGTFILDEQFF. The CDR3 bases are TGCAGCGTTGAGGGTACAGCCGGGACCTTTATCCTCGATGAGCAGTTCTTC.

The chain is built from TRBV7-6 and TRBJ2-1, with 8 bases matching TRBD2. This CDR3 is built from 17 residues. With 0 bases clipped from V and 3 bases from J, the junction kept 7 bases outside the gene matches. Germline CDR1 is SGHVS and CDR2 is FNYEAQ. The CDR3 here is CASSLAQSGSIYNEQFF. The CDR3 bases are TGTGCCAGCAGCTTAGCGCAAAGCGGGAGTATCTACAATGAGCAGTTCTTC.

This chain joins TRBV28 and TRBJ2-4; TRBD2 might be the D (5 bases). Germline V gives CDR1 MDHEN, CDR2 SYDVKM. V dropped 3 bases and J dropped 2 bases, with 8 bases sitting between them. This CDR3 spans 14 amino acids. The CDR3 reads CASSFGRTKNIQYF. The CDR3 DNA sequence: TGTGCCAGCAGTTTTGGGAGAACCAAAAACATTCAGTACTTC.

The chain has TRBV27 and TRBJ2-3, with 10 bases identical to TRBD2. The CDR3 totals 16 residues. Germline assignment: CDR1 MNHEY and CDR2 SMNVEV (reference sequence). J lost 4 bases, V lost 6 bases, and 10 bases had no gene match. CDR3 DNA sequence: TGTGCCAGCAGGCCAACCGGGACTAGCGCCTCAGATACGCAGTATTTT. As protein: CASRPTGTSASDTQYF.

The chain combines TRBV10-3 with TRBJ2-1; 10 bases agree with TRBD2. Germline values: CDR1 ENHRY, CDR2 SYGVKD. The J segment lost 8 bases and the V segment lost 9 bases, leaving 10 bases of the junction unmatched. The CDR3 extends over 14 amino acids. For the CDR3, the DNA is TGTGCCATGGCTACTAGCGGGATTATGTATGAGCAGTTCTTC. As protein: CAMATSGIMYEQFF.

The V call is TRBV5-5, the J call TRBJ1-4; 7 nucleotides agree with TRBD1. The V gene's germline CDR1 is SGHKS and CDR2 YYEKEE (reference sequence). V trimming: 3 bases; J trimming: 7 bases; junction bases outside the gene matches: 12. The CDR3 contains 16 residues. The CDR3 bases are TGTGCCAGCAGCTGGCACCACAGGGACAGAGGTGAAAAACTGTTTTTT. Protein product: CASSWHHRDRGEKLFF.